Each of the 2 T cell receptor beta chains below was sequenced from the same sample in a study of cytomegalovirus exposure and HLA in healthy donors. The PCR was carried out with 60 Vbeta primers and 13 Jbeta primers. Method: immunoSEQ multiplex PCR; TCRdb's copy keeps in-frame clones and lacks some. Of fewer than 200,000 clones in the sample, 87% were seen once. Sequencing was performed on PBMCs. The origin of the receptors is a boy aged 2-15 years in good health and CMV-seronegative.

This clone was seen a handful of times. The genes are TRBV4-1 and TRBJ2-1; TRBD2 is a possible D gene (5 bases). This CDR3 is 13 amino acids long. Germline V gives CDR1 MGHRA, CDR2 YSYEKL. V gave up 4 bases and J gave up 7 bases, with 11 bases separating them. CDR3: CASSLVGGNEQFF. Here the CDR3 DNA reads TGCGCCAGCAGCCTTGTGGGCGGGAATGAGCAGTTCTTC.

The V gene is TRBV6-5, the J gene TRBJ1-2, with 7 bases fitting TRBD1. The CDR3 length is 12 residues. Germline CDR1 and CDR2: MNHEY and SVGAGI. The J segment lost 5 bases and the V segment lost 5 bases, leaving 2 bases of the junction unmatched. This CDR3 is CASSMGQYGYTF. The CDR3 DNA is TGTGCCAGCAGTATGGGACAGTATGGCTACACCTTC.